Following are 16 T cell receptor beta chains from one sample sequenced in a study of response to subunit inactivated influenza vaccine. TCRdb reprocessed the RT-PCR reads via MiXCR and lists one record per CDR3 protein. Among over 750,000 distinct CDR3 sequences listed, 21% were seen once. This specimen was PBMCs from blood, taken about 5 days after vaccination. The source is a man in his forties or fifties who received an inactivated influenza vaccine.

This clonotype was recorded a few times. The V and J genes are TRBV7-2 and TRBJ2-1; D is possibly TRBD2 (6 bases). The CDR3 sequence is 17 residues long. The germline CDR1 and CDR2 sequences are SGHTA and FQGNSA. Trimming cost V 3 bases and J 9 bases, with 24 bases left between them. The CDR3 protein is CASSLHRGSSSALEQFF. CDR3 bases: TGTGCCAGCAGCTTGCACCGGGGCAGCTCTAGCGCCCTTGAGCAGTTCTTC. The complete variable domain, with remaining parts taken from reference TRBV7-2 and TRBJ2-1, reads GAGVSQSPSNKVTEKGKDVELRCDPISGHTALYWYRQSLGQGLEFLIYFQGNSAPDKSGLPSDRFSAERTGGSVSTLTIQRTQQEDSAVYLCASSLHRGSSSALEQFFGPGTRLTVL.

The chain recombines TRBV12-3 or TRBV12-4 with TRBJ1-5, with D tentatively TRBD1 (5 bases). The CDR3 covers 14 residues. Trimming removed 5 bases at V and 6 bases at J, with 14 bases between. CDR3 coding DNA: TGTGCCAGCAGTATCGAGTGGGGCGGTCAGCCCCAGCATTTT. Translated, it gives CASSIEWGGQPQHF.

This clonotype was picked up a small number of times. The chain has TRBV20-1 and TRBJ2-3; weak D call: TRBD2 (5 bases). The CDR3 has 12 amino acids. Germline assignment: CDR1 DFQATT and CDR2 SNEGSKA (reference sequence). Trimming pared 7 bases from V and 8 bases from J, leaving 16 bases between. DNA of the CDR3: TGCAGTGAGCGGCGTAGCATGGGTACGCAGTATTTT. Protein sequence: CSERRSMGTQYF.

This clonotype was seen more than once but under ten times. Here the CDR3 DNA reads TGTGCCAGCAGTTCAAGGCCCTACTATGGCTACACCTTC. Translating gives CASSSRPYYGYTF. The J gene is TRBJ1-2, the V gene TRBV6-2 or TRBV6-3; D unclear. Germline CDR1 MNHEY, CDR2 SVGEGT. CDR3 size: 13 residues. V gave up 4 bases and J gave up 3 bases, with 9 bases separating them.

The CDR3 nucleotides are TGTGCCAGCAGTTTAAGGCTAGCGGCAAATGAGCAGTTCTTC. Its translation is CASSLRLAANEQFF. V is TRBV12-3 or TRBV12-4 and J is TRBJ2-1; 7 nucleotides agree with TRBD2. The CDR3 has 14 residues. The ends lost 2 bases at V and 7 bases at J; junction bases unmatched: 5.

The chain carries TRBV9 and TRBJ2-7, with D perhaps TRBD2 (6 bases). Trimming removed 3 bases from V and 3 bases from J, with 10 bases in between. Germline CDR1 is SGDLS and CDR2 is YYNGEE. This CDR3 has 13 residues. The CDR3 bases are TGTGCCAGCAGCGATGGGGACTTCTACGAGCAGTACTTC. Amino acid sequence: CASSDGDFYEQYF. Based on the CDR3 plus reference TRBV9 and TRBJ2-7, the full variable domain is DSGVTQTPKHLITATGQRVTLRCSPRSGDLSVYWYQQSLDQGLQFLIQYYNGEERAKGNILERFSAQQFPDLHSELNLSSLELGDSALYFCASSDGDFYEQYFGPGTRLTVT.

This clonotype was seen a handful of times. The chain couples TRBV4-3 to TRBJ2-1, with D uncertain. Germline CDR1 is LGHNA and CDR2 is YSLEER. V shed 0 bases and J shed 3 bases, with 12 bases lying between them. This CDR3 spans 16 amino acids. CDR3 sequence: CASSQDARSRYNEQFF. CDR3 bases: TGCGCCAGCAGCCAAGACGCGAGGAGTCGCTACAATGAGCAGTTCTTC.

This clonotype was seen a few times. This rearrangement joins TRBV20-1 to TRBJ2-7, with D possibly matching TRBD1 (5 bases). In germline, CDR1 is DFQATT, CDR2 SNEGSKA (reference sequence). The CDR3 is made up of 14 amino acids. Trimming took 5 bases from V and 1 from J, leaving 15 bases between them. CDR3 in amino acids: CSAPWGWTSYEQYF. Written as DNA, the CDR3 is TGCAGTGCTCCCTGGGGCTGGACGTCCTACGAGCAGTACTTC.

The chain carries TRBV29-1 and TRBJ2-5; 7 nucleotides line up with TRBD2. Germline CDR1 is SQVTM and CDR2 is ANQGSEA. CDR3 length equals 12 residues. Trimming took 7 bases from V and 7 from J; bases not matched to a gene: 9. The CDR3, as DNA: TGCAGCGCCAGAAGCGGGGCAGGGACCCAGTACTTC. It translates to CSARSGAGTQYF.

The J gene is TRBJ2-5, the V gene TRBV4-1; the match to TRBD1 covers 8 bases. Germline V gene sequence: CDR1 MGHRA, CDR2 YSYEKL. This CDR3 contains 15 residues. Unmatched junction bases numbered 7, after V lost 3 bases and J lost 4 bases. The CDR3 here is CASSHARGRAETQYF. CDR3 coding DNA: TGCGCCAGCAGCCACGCCAGGGGGCGCGCAGAGACCCAGTACTTC.

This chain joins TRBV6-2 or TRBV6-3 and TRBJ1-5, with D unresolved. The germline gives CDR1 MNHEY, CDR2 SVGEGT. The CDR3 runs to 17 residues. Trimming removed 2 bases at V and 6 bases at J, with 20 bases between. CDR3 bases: TGTGCCAGCAGTTACCCAAATCAACTCAGTGGAGGTCAGCCCCAGCATTTT. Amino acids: CASSYPNQLSGGQPQHF.

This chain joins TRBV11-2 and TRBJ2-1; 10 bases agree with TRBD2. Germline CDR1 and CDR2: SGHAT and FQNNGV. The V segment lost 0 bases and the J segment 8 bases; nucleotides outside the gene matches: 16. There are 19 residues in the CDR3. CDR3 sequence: CASSLDPVLGKREGDEQFF. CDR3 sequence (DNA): TGTGCCAGCAGCTTAGACCCCGTTCTCGGGAAGCGGGAGGGCGATGAGCAGTTCTTC.

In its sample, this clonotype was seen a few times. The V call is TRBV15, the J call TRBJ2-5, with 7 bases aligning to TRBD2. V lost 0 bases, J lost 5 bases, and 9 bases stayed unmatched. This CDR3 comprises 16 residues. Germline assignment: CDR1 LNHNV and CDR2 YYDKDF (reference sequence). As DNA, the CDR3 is TGTGCCACCAGCAGAGATCCAGCGGGGACTGGGGAGACCCAGTACTTC. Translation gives CATSRDPAGTGETQYF.

CDR3 coding DNA: TGTGCCAGCAGCCCAAGGGACCAACCGGAGAATTCACCCCTCCACTTT. The encoded protein is CASSPRDQPENSPLHF. This chain joins TRBV7-9 and TRBJ1-6; D may be TRBD1 (5 bases). Trimming stripped 5 bases from V and 7 bases from J, with 18 bases between. The CDR3 is made up of 16 amino acids. Germline V gives CDR1 SEHNR, CDR2 FQNEAQ (reference sequence).

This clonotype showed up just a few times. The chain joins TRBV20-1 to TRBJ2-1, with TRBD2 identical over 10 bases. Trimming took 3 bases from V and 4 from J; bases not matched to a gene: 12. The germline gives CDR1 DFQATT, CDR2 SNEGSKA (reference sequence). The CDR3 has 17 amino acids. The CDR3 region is CSASPALAGPLYNEQFF. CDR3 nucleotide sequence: TGCAGTGCTAGCCCGGCACTAGCGGGACCCCTGTACAATGAGCAGTTCTTC.

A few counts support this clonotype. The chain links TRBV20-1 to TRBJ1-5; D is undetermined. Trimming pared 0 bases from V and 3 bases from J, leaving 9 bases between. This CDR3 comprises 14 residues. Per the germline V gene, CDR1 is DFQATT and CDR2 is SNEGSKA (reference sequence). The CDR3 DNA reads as TGCAGTGCTAGAGACGACGGAGACAATCAGCCCCAGCATTTT. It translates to CSARDDGDNQPQHF.